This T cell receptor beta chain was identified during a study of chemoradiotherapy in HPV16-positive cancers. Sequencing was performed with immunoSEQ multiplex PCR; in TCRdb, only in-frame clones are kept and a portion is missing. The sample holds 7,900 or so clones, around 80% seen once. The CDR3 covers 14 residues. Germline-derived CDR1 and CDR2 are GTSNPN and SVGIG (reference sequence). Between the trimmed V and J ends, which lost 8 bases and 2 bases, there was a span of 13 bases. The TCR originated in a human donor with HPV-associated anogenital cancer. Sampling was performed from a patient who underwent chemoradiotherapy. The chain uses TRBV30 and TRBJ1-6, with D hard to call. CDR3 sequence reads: CAATVNPYNSPLHF. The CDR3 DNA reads TGTGCCGCTACAGTGAACCCCTATAATTCACCCCTCCACTTT. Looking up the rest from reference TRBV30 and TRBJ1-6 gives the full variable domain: SQTIHQWPATLVQPVGSPLSLECTVEGTSNPNLYWYRQAAGRGLQLLFYSVGIGQISSEVPQNLSASRPQDRQFILSSKKLLLSDSGFYLCAATVNPYNSPLHFGNGTRLTVT.